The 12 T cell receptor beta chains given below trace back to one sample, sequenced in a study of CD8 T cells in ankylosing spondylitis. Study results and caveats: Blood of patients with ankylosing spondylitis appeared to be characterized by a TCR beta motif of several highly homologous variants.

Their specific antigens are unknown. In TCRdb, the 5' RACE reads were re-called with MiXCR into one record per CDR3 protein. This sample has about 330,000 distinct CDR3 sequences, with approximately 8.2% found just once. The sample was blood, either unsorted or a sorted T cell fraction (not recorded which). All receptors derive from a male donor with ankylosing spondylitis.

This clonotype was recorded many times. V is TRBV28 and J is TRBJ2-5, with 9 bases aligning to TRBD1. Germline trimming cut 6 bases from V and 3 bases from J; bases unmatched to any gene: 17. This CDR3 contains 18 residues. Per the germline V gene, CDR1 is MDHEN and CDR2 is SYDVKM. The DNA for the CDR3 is TGTGCCAGCAGCAGTCTCCATTCACCGGGACAGGGAGAAGAGACCCAGTACTTC. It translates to CASSSLHSPGQGEETQYF.

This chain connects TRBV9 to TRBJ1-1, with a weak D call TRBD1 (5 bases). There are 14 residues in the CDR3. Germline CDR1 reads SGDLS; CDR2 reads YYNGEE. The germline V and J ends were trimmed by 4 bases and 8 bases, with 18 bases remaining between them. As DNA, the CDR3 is TGTGCCAGCAGCCCCCGGCTCAAGGGGCTGGAAGCTTTCTTT. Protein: CASSPRLKGLEAFF.

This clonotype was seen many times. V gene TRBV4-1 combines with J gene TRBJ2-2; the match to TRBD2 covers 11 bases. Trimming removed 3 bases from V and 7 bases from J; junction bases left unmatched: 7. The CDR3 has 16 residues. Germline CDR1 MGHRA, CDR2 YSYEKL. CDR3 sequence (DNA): TGCGCCAGCAGCCATGCAGGACTAGCGGGCTTCGGGGAGCTGTTTTTT. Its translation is CASSHAGLAGFGELFF.

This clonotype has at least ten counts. The CDR3 sequence: CASGFGQPQHF. CDR3 DNA: TGTGCTAGTGGTTTCGGTCAGCCCCAGCATTTT. The chain carries TRBV12-5 and TRBJ1-5; no clear D gene. The CDR3 consists of 11 residues. Trimming took off 3 bases at V and 6 bases at J, with 3 bases between the two ends. CDR1 is LGHNT and CDR2 is FRNRAP in the germline V gene.

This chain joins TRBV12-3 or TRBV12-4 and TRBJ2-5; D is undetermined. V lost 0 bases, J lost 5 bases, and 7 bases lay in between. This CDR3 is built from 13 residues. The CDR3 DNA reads TGTGCCAGCAGTTTAGCGGCGAAGGAGACCCAGTACTTC. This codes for CASSLAAKETQYF.

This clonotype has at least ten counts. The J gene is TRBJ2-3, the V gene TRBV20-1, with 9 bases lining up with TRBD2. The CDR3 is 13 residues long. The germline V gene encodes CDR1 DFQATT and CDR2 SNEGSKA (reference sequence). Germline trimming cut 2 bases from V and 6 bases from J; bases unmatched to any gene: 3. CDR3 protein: CSARISGRDTQYF. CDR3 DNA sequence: TGCAGTGCTAGAATCAGCGGGAGGGATACGCAGTATTTT.

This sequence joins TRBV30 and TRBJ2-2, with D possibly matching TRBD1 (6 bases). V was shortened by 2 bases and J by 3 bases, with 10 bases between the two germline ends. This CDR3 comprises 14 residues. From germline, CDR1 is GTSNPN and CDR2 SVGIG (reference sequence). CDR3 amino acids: CAWSRGGDTGELFF. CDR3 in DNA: TGTGCCTGGAGTAGAGGGGGTGACACCGGGGAGCTGTTTTTT.

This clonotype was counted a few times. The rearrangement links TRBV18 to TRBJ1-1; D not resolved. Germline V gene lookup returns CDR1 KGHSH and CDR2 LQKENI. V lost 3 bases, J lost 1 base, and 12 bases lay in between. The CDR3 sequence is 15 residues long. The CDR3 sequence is CASSPSTTANTEAFF. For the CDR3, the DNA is TGTGCCAGCTCACCCTCAACGACGGCGAACACTGAAGCTTTCTTT.

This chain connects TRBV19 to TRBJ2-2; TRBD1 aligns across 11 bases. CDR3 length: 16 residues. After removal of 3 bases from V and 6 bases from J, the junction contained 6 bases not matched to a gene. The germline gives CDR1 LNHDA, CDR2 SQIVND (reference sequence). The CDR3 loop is CASSILPGQGAGELFF. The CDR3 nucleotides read TGTGCCAGTAGTATCCTACCGGGACAGGGGGCCGGGGAGCTGTTTTTT.

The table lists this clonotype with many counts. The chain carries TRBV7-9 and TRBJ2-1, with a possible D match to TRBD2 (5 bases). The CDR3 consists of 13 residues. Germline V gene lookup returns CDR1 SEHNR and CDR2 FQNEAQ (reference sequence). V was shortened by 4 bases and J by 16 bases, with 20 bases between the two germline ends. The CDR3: CASSSLSEGRQFF. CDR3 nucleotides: TGTGCCAGCAGCTCCCTTTCTGAGGGCCGTCAATTCTTC.

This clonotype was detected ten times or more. The CDR3 loop reads CASSWTTSEQYF. The CDR3 coding sequence is TGTGCCAGCAGTTGGACTACTAGCGAGCAGTACTTC. This sequence joins TRBV6-2 or TRBV6-3 and TRBJ2-7; tentatively, D is TRBD2 (6 bases). Germline V lookup: CDR1 MNHEY, CDR2 SVGEGT. The CDR3 consists of 12 residues. Trimming took 4 bases from V and 6 from J, leaving 10 bases between them.

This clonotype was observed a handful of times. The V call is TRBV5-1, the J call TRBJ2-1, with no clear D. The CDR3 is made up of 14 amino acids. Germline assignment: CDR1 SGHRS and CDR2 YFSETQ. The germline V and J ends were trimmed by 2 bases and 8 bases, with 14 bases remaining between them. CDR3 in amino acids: CASSLGFEVYEQFF. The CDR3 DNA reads TGCGCCAGCAGCTTAGGGTTTGAGGTTTATGAGCAGTTCTTC.